The TCR beta chain described here comes from a study of cytomegalovirus exposure and HLA in healthy donors listed by TCRdb under 2017. Study-level background: An earlier analysis of around 600 of the donors reported roughly 300 Gb of sequence data and around 120 million unique TCR beta sequences from about 179 million T cells. Rather than drawing on any new phenotypic data, the later analysis identified candidate immune exposures from TCR beta sequences and the way those sequences occurred across donors. About 300 gigabases of sequencing data and roughly 90 million unique TCR sequences were included in an early release covering 550 to 800 HLA-typed donors. All discovery cohort repertoires had been generated on a single sequencing platform. On average, around 200,000 unique TCR beta nucleotide sequences were sequenced per donor among fewer than 500 genotyped donors of the cohort, with roughly 18% of those sequences being non-productive. A later analysis re-examined previously published TCR beta repertoires from more than 650 donors and added high-resolution HLA genotyping to investigate patterns of TCR occurrence. Of the roughly 400 genotyped donors, 65% to 90% fell in the genetic ancestry cluster associated with self-reported Caucasian donors. Besides the first cohort of around 700 subjects, a separate validation cohort made up of roughly 120 different subjects was used. Typing coverage varied by locus: about 620-630 donors for A, B, C, DRB1 and DQB1; about 520 for DQA1; about 570 for DPA1; approximately 470 for DPB1. Because of strong linkage in the cohort, roughly five DR-DQ haplotypes were treated as single units for association and clustering. In an earlier analysis of 500 to 650 of the donors, high-throughput TCR beta sequencing was used to judge whether each TCR beta V gene segment behaved as functional or pseudogenic. The study profiled the T cell repertoires of some 610 subjects by immunosequencing and related them to cytomegalovirus serostatus. The aim of the study was to test whether cataloging public T cell receptors could identify signatures of past pathogen exposure. Donor age, sex, ethnicity and CMV serostatus were compiled alongside the repertoire data. To predict cytomegalovirus infection status, the study brought together high-throughput TCR immunosequencing, statistical association of individual TCRs with disease status, and machine learning. A later genetic analysis took genome-wide SNP genotypes for about three fifths of the roughly 700 donors and used that subset as a discovery cohort. Both class I and class II loci were covered by HLA typing, at four-digit resolution.

Points the paper makes about the study in general: The presence/absence analyses assumed that sequencing depth was roughly uniform across donors, and that assumption may not be true. Across donors, most TCR sequences were observed very rarely, whereas some public TCRs were present in many individuals. Compared with equally common non-associated chains, HLA-associated TCR beta chains in a later analysis were more clonally expanded and had lower generation probabilities. Linkage disequilibrium might explain the correlated functional status among segregating V segments, but an unknown experimental factor could not be ruled out. Because some donors lacked HLA typing at each locus, the association tests relied only on the typed subset. In a later genetic analysis, a missense DCLRE1C variant was associated with V-gene and J-gene trimming of TCR beta chains, and the association was replicated in an independent cohort. The study listed 164 TCR beta chains as associated with cytomegalovirus. Several of the top co-occurrence clusters appeared to be linked to parvovirus B19, influenza, CMV and Epstein-Barr virus, according to a later analysis. A later analysis associated about 17,000 TCR beta sequences with specific HLA alleles at a false discovery rate of 0.05. Over 15 rarely observed V segments, including chromosome 9 orphons, were excluded from the earlier analysis of some 590 of the donors because counts were too low. Most CMV-associated TCR beta chains appeared to be HLA-restricted in a later analysis, and the HLA associations seemed to be driven largely by CMV exposure. According to a later analysis, TCR association rates differed among HLA loci, with DRB1 alleles showing the most associated TCRs and HLA-C alleles showing the fewest. In an earlier analysis of 587 of the donors, most TCR beta V segments appeared in productive rearrangements about 87% or about 30% of the time, broadly matching IMGT annotations. When HLA alleles, especially DR and DQ, strongly co-occurred, TCR associations were difficult to assign to individual alleles. A further reported finding was that TCR beta sequences accurately predicted the HLA-A and HLA-B alleles for most subjects in the first cohort. The only immune exposure information available for the cohort was CMV serostatus. In vitro tests confirmed that a few of the cytomegalovirus-associated TCR beta chains recognize cytomegalovirus antigens. A cluster of highly shared sequence variants was judged likely to represent a technical artifact of the sequencing pipeline. In this cohort, only TCR beta chains were sequenced, and detectable features were limited by the absence of alpha or paired-chain data. A later genetic analysis reported fewer N-insertions in productive TCRs among donors in an Asian-associated ancestry cluster than the roughly 620-donor mean. The authors suggested that the approach could potentially be generalized to other disease states and immunological phenotypes. In both the original and validation cohorts, the classifier was reported to diagnose cytomegalovirus status with high specificity and sensitivity.

On this clone itself: What this receptor recognizes is not known. The input lacks base qualities; no much larger clone sits a single base away.

The library was made by the immunoSEQ multiplex PCR assay. For the multiplex PCR, a mixture combining 60 forward primers for TCR Vbeta segments and 13 reverse primers for TCR Jbeta segments was used. The CDR3 region of rearranged TCR beta genes was amplified from genomic DNA by a multiplex PCR assay. On the Illumina HiSeq System, the amplified TCR beta libraries were sequenced as 87-base-pair reads. The authors processed their data as follows. A later analysis tallied 70 million to 100 million unique TCR beta chains across the 666 repertoires, and approximately 12 million of those chains were shared by two or more donors. Raw reads were error-corrected and collapsed into unique sequences with a nearest-neighbor algorithm that merged closely related sequences to remove PCR and sequencing errors. Alignment of CDR3 sequences to IMGT reference sequences was used to assign V, D and J gene segments. For a sequence to be retained, at least a six-nucleotide match to both a V gene segment and a J gene segment was required. Rearrangements were called productive when the CDR3 lacked stop codons and stayed in frame with V and J; all others were non-productive. CDR3 was defined by IMGT convention, running from the second conserved V-encoded cysteine to the conserved J-encoded phenylalanine. The earlier analysis of 500 to 750 of the donors excluded any sequence lacking an unambiguous match to a single V gene segment. In an earlier analysis of 587 of the donors, V segments were called functional above 56.7% productive rearrangements and were called segregating when the between-donor standard deviation exceeded 5%. A statistical classification framework was built to diagnose cytomegalovirus status from the catalog of TCR beta chain sequences. V and J gene assignment, in a later analysis, came from comparing TCR nucleotide sequences with IMGT/GENE-DB human TR gene sequences. In a later analysis, CDR3 sequences and most-parsimonious VDJ recombination scenarios were assigned using the TCRdist pipeline. A later analysis defined each TCR beta chain by its CDR3 amino acid sequence plus V-gene family, and excluded reads lacking a unique V-gene family. To address suspected cross-contamination and a sequencing artifact, a later analysis removed over 500 highly shared, low-generation-probability nucleotide sequences. In a later analysis, a clonal expansion index for each public chain was calculated from normalized within-repertoire ranks of inferred template counts. In a later analysis, generation probabilities were computed using a VDJ recombination model fitted to out-of-frame rearrangements, and the results were checked against IGoR. Hypergeometric tests were used in a later analysis to score TCR-TCR, TCR-HLA and TCR-CMV co-occurrence, with a repertoire-size bias correction applied to the TCR pairs. To estimate false discovery rates, a later analysis permuted the HLA or CMV assignments 20 times. In a later analysis, co-occurring TCRs were grouped using DBSCAN, with TCRdist sequence similarity added in when clustering inside HLA-allele-positive subsets. For co-occurrence clustering, repertoires with fewer than 30,000 or more than 120,000 public chains were excluded, along with about five repertoires with anomalous nucleotide sharing. TCRdb mirrors the immuneACCESS table, restricted to in-frame sequences. Some clones are absent from its copies; in checked studies, under half trace to an unresolved V gene, and the reason for the others is unknown. V and J calls and clone size are as listed in that table; D and trimming were resolved from the DNA. Present in this sample are around 85,000 clones, about 80% of which were seen just once. The ten largest clones capture more than 20% of the sample.

The cohort consisted of 600 to 700 healthy bone marrow donors. At the time of sampling, all cohort members were nominally healthy, though unrecorded immune exposures were likely present. The donor was CMV seropositive and belonged to the group of more than 250 seropositive cohort members. Every donor gave a peripheral blood sample, and the peripheral blood mononuclear cells from that sample were used for TCR beta sequencing. Genomic DNA was extracted from the blood cell samples with the Qiagen DNeasy Blood Extraction Kit. Sequenced: PBMCs. The TCR originated in a woman between 50 and 59 years old in good health and CMV-seropositive.

The sequence in DNA is TGTGCCAGCAGTGCCACCATACAGGGGGCCTATGGCTACACCTTC. This gives the protein CASSATIQGAYGYTF. Rearrangement joined TRBV2 to TRBJ1-2; 9 central nucleotides agree with TRBD1. Taken from the germline V gene, the CDR1 and CDR2 loops are SNHLY and FYNNEI. Ends trimmed: V by 4 bases, J by 4 bases; bases unmatched to a gene: 7. The CDR3 spans 15 residues, from the cysteine through the phenylalanine. The DNA shown is the 45-base CDR3, in frame from base 1.